These 20 T cell receptor beta chains originate from one sample sequenced in a study of T cell responses to AZD1222 COVID-19 vaccine (dated by TCRdb to the early 2020s). The library was produced with the immunoSEQ multiplex PCR assay. Sourced from immuneACCESS, this table was stored by TCRdb with only in-frame sequences that have V and J called. A share of the clones is absent; for the studies checked, an unresolved V gene accounts for under half, and the remainder has no known explanation. The sample profile shows some 180,000 clones; around 90% of them were found once. The ten largest clones represent more than 1.5% of the sample. In the paper's terms, the time point label means: baseline before first vaccination. This material consisted of peripheral blood, taken on day 0 of AZD1222 vaccination. Source of these receptors: an adult in good health.

The chain is built from TRBV7-6 and TRBJ1-5, with 7 positions matching TRBD1. Germline CDR1 reads SGHVS; CDR2 reads FNYEAQ. Losses at the gene ends were 2 bases for V and 8 bases for J; bases not matched to a gene: 9. This CDR3 has 15 residues. Here the CDR3 reads CASSLKGGAAEPQHF. Here the CDR3 DNA reads TGTGCCAGCAGCTTAAAAGGGGGCGCCGCGGAGCCCCAGCATTTT. Supplemented by reference TRBV7-6 and TRBJ1-5, the full variable domain reads GAGVSQSPRYKVTKRGQDVALRCDPISGHVSLYWYRQALGQGPEFLTYFNYEAQQDKSGLPNDRFSAERPEGSISTLTIQRTEQRDSAMYRCASSLKGGAAEPQHFGDGTRLSIL.

CDR3 protein: CASSPPIRDTQYF. DNA for the CDR3: TGCGCCAGCAGCCCCCCGATCCGGGATACGCAGTATTTT. The chain has TRBV4-1 and TRBJ2-3, with D unresolved. Germline V gene sequence: CDR1 MGHRA, CDR2 YSYEKL. The CDR3 runs to 13 residues. V lost 4 bases to trimming and J lost 6 bases, with 11 bases between them.

The chain has TRBV27 and TRBJ2-2, with 10 nucleotides matching TRBD2. Unmatched junction bases numbered 4, after V lost 3 bases and J lost 0 bases. CDR1 MNHEY and CDR2 SMNVEV come from the germline V gene (reference sequence). The CDR3 sequence is 17 residues long. The CDR3 spells CASSFRTSGSNTGELFF. The CDR3, as DNA: TGTGCCAGCAGTTTTAGGACTAGCGGTTCGAACACCGGGGAGCTGTTTTTT.

The V gene is TRBV10-3, the J gene TRBJ1-1; 8 nucleotides line up with TRBD1. CDR3 length: 18 residues. V was pared by 0 bases and J by 1 base, with 10 bases of the junction left unmatched. The germline CDR1 and CDR2 sequences are ENHRY and SYGVKD. The CDR3 coding sequence is TGTGCCATCAGTGAGTCGATAACAGGGGGATTTGGGAACACTGAAGCTTTCTTT. This translates into CAISESITGGFGNTEAFF.

The count of this clone is one. V usage is TRBV9 and J usage is TRBJ1-3; D uncertain. Germline CDR1 reads SGDLS; CDR2 reads YYNGEE. V was trimmed by 3 bases and J by 4 bases, leaving 20 bases between them. The CDR3 length is 17 residues. Written as DNA, the CDR3 is TGTGCCAGCAGCGCAAGCAGAAGGGCGATGGGGGGAAACACCATATATTTT. It is translated as CASSASRRAMGGNTIYF.

This chain connects TRBV11-2 to TRBJ1-1; weak D call: TRBD1 (6 bases). CDR1 and CDR2 from the germline V gene are SGHAT and FQNNGV. CDR3 length: 14 residues. Trimming left V 5 bases short and J 7 bases short, with 17 bases between. The CDR3 DNA sequence: TGTGCCAGCAGCAGAACCTACAGGGAGGGTGAAGCTTTCTTT. Its translation is CASSRTYREGEAFF.

This clone was recorded only once. The rearrangement joins TRBV4-2 to TRBJ1-6; the D is unclear. This CDR3 has 16 residues. Trimming stripped 1 base from V and 7 bases from J, with 14 bases between. The V gene's germline CDR1 is LGHNA and CDR2 YNFKEQ. The DNA of the CDR3 is TGTGCCAGCAGCCAAGCTAAGGGCGTCCAGAATTCACCCCTCCACTTT. This codes for CASSQAKGVQNSPLHF.

V gene TRBV14 combines with J gene TRBJ1-1; D is undetermined. The length of the CDR3 is 13 residues. V was clipped by 4 bases and J by 3 bases, with 9 bases between them. Germline V CDR1 and CDR2: SGHDN, FVKESK. CDR3 amino acids: CASSPDLYTEAFF. The CDR3 nucleotides are TGTGCCAGCAGCCCAGATCTCTACACTGAAGCTTTCTTT.

The chain combines TRBV3-1 (or the pseudogene TRBV3-2) with TRBJ2-2; D perhaps matches TRBD2 (5 bases). V was pared by 3 bases and J by 5 bases, with 10 bases between. The V gene's germline CDR1 is LGHDT and CDR2 YNNKEL (reference sequence). The CDR3 contains 14 residues. The CDR3 region has the DNA TGTGCCAGCAGCCAGGAGGATGGGACCGGGGAGCTGTTTTTT. This gives the protein CASSQEDGTGELFF.

The chain links TRBV5-6 to TRBJ2-3; 16 bases match TRBD2. Germline V gene sequence: CDR1 SGHDT, CDR2 YYEEEE. V trimming: 0 bases; J trimming: 10 bases; junction bases outside the gene matches: 2. CDR3 size: 15 residues. CDR3 coding DNA: TGTGCCAGCAGCTTGGTCGGGACTAGCGGGAGGGCGCAGTATTTT. Its translation is CASSLVGTSGRAQYF. Using reference TRBV5-6 and TRBJ2-3 for the parts outside the CDR3, the full variable domain is DAGVTQSPTHLIKTRGQQVTLRCSPKSGHDTVSWYQQALGQGPQFIFQYYEEEERQRGNFPDRFSGHQFPNYSSELNVNALLLGDSALYLCASSLVGTSGRAQYFGPGTRLTVL.

The chain links TRBV5-1 to TRBJ1-5; unclear D gene. CDR1 and CDR2 from the germline V gene are SGHRS and YFSETQ. Trimming cost V 4 bases and J 9 bases, with 17 bases left between them. The CDR3 has 14 residues. The CDR3 DNA is TGCGCCAGCAGCCCTACCGCGGACCGAGGGCCCCAGCATTTT. Translated, it gives CASSPTADRGPQHF. Filled out from reference TRBV5-1 and TRBJ1-5, the complete variable domain reads KAGVTQTPRYLIKTRGQQVTLSCSPISGHRSVSWYQQTPGQGLQFLFEYFSETQRNKGNFPGRFSGRQFSNSRSEMNVSTLELGDSALYLCASSPTADRGPQHFGDGTRLSIL.

This clone showed up just a few times. This sequence joins TRBV18 and TRBJ1-1, with 7 nucleotides matching TRBD1. Trimming removed 2 bases from V and 1 base from J; junction bases left unmatched: 1. This CDR3 is 14 amino acids long. CDR1 KGHSH and CDR2 LQKENI come from the germline V gene. The CDR3 protein is CASSPAGGNTEAFF. In DNA, the CDR3 is TGTGCCAGCTCACCAGCAGGGGGGAACACTGAAGCTTTCTTT.

The genes are TRBV7-9 and TRBJ2-2, with 8 positions matching TRBD2. This CDR3 contains 15 residues. The V gene end was trimmed by 7 bases and the J gene end by 4 bases; junction bases not matched to a gene: 8. CDR1 is SEHNR, CDR2 FQNEAQ, per germline (reference sequence). The CDR3 coding sequence is TGTGCCAGCACCTACGGGACTAGGGCCACCGGGGAGCTGTTTTTT. Encoded protein: CASTYGTRATGELFF.

This chain joins TRBV9 and TRBJ2-5; TRBD2 might be the D (6 bases). CDR1 SGDLS and CDR2 YYNGEE come from the germline V gene. This CDR3 comprises 16 residues. V was cut by 2 bases and J by 2 bases, with 16 bases left in between. CDR3 sequence: CASSVRSQAGQETQYF. DNA for the CDR3: TGTGCCAGCAGCGTCCGGTCCCAGGCGGGACAAGAGACCCAGTACTTC. The variable domain in full, completed from reference TRBV9 and TRBJ2-5, reads DSGVTQTPKHLITATGQRVTLRCSPRSGDLSVYWYQQSLDQGLQFLIQYYNGEERAKGNILERFSAQQFPDLHSELNLSSLELGDSALYFCASSVRSQAGQETQYFGPGTRLLVL.

The chain links TRBV27 to TRBJ1-2; D might be TRBD1 (5 bases). The CDR3 runs to 16 residues. Germline V gene data show CDR1 as MNHEY and CDR2 as SMNVEV (reference sequence). Trimming left V 4 bases short and J 6 bases short, with 21 bases between. The CDR3 is CASSSLVVTGLDGYTF. CDR3 coding DNA: TGTGCCAGCAGTTCCCTCGTGGTCACAGGCCTAGATGGCTACACCTTC.

This rearrangement joins TRBV19 to TRBJ1-1, with 8 bases that match TRBD1. The junction had 4 bases not matched to a gene; V was cut back by 4 bases and J by 6 bases. The length of the CDR3 is 13 residues. Germline-derived CDR1 and CDR2 are LNHDA and SQIVND (reference sequence). CDR3 region: CASSRTGIAEAFF. The CDR3 nucleotides read TGTGCCAGTAGTAGGACAGGGATCGCTGAAGCTTTCTTT.

This sequence joins TRBV6-5 and TRBJ1-4, with 8 bases fitting TRBD1. The germline V gene has CDR1 MNHEY and CDR2 SVGAGI. V lost 6 bases and J lost 4; bases outside the gene matches: 4. This CDR3 has 14 amino acids. The CDR3, as DNA: TGTGCCAGCAGGTCAGGGGGCGATAATGAAAAACTGTTTTTT. Translated: CASRSGGDNEKLFF.

CDR3 sequence: CASSPSPGIGYGYTF. The CDR3 coding sequence is TGTGCCAGCAGTCCCTCTCCGGGGATTGGTTATGGCTACACCTTC. The chain links TRBV6-5 to TRBJ1-2; no reliable D call. CDR3 length: 15 amino acids. Germline CDR1 and CDR2: MNHEY and SVGAGI. V was shortened by 5 bases and J by 5 bases, with 18 bases between the two germline ends.

The rearrangement uses TRBV18 and TRBJ1-4, with 8 bases identical to TRBD1. With 3 bases clipped from V and 8 bases from J, the junction kept 5 bases outside the gene matches. The germline V gene has CDR1 KGHSH and CDR2 LQKENI. The CDR3 has 14 amino acids. CDR3 residues: CASSPGQAKEKLFF. The CDR3 DNA is TGTGCCAGCTCACCGGGACAGGCCAAGGAAAAACTGTTTTTT.

The chain carries TRBV24-1 and TRBJ2-1; 9 nucleotides agree with TRBD1. Trimming cost V 4 bases and J 2 bases; bases outside gene matches: 8. Germline V gives CDR1 KGHDR, CDR2 SFDVKD. The CDR3 extends over 17 amino acids. In DNA, the CDR3 is TGTGCCACCAGTGACCCCGGGACAGGGAGAGCCTACAATGAGCAGTTCTTC. Amino acid sequence: CATSDPGTGRAYNEQFF.